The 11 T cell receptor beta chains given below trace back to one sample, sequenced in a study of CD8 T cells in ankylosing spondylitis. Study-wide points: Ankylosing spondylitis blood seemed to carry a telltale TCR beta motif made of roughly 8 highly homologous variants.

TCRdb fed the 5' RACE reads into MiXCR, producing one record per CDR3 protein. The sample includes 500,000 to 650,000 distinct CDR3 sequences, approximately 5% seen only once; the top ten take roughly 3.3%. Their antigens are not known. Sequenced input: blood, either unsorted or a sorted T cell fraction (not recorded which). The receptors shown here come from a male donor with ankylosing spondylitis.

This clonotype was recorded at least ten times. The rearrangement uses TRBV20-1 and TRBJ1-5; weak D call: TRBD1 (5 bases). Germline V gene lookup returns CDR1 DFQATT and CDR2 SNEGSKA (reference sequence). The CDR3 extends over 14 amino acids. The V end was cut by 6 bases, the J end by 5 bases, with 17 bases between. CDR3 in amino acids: CSAVPGRVDQPQHF. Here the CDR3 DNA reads TGCAGTGCCGTTCCGGGACGGGTGGATCAGCCCCAGCATTTT.

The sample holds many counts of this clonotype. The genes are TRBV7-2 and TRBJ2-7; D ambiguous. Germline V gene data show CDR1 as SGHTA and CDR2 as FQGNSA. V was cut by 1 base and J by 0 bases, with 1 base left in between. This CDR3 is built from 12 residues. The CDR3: CASSLVSYEQYF. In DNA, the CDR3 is TGTGCCAGCAGCTTAGTCTCCTACGAGCAGTACTTC.

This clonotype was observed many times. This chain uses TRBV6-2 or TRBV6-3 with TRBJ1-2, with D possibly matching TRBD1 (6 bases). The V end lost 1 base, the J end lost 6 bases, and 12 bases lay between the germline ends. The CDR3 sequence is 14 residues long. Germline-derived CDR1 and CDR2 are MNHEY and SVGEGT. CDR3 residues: CASSYLWGQHGYTF. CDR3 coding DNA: TGTGCCAGCAGTTACTTGTGGGGGCAGCATGGCTACACCTTC.

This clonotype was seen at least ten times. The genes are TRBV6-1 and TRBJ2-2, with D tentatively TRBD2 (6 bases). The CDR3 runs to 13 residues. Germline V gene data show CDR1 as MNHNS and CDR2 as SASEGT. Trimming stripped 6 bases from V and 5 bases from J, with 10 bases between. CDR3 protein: CASRLGLTGELFF. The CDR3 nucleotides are TGTGCCAGCAGACTGGGACTTACCGGGGAGCTGTTTTTT.

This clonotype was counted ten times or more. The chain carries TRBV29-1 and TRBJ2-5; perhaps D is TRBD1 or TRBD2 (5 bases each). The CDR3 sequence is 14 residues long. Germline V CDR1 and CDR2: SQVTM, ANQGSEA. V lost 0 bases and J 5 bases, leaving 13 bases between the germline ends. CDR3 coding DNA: TGCAGCGTTGAAGATGGGGGTTTCGGGGAGACCCAGTACTTC. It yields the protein CSVEDGGFGETQYF.

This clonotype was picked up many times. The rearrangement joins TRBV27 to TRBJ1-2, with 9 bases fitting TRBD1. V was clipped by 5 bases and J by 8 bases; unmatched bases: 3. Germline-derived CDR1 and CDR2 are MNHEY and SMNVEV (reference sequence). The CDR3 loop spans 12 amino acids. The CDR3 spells CASSTGGQGYTF. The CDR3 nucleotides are TGTGCCAGCAGTACAGGGGGCCAGGGCTACACCTTC.

The CDR3 sequence is CASSADGSIHNEQFF. The DNA of the CDR3 is TGCGCCAGCAGCGCGGACGGGAGTATCCACAATGAGCAGTTCTTC. The chain uses TRBV5-1 and TRBJ2-1; a possible D gene is TRBD2 (6 bases). Germline V gives CDR1 SGHRS, CDR2 YFSETQ. The CDR3 runs 15 residues. Trimming shortened V by 4 bases and J by 5 bases, and 16 bases separated the two germline ends. Together with reference TRBV5-1 and TRBJ2-1, the CDR3 gives the full variable domain: KAGVTQTPRYLIKTRGQQVTLSCSPISGHRSVSWYQQTPGQGLQFLFEYFSETQRNKGNFPGRFSGRQFSNSRSEMNVSTLELGDSALYLCASSADGSIHNEQFFGPGTRLTVL.

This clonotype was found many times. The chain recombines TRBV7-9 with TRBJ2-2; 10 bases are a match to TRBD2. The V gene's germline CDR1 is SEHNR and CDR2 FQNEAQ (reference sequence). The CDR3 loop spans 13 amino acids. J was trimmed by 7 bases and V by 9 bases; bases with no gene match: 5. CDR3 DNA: TGTGCCAGTAGCGGGAGGACCTTCGGGGAGCTGTTTTTT. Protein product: CASSGRTFGELFF.

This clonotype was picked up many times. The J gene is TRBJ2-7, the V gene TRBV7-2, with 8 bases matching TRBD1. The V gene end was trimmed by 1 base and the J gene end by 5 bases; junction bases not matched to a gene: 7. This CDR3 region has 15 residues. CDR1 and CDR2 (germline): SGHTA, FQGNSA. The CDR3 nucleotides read TGTGCCAGCAGCTTAGGTGGACAGGGATGGAACGAGCAGTACTTC. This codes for CASSLGGQGWNEQYF.

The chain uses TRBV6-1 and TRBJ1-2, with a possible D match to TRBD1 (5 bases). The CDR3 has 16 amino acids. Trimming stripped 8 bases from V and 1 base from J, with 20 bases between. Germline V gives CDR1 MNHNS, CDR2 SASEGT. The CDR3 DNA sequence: TGTGCCAGCCGACAGCCCGGGAGTATACTTAACTATGGCTACACCTTC. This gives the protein CASRQPGSILNYGYTF.

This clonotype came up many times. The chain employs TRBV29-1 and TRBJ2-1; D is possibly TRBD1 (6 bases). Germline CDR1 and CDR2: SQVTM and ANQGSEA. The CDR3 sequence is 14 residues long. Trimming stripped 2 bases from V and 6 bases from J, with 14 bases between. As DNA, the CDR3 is TGCAGCGTTGAAAGGGGGACCACCCGCAATGAGCAGTTCTTC. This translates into CSVERGTTRNEQFF.